The rows below give T cell receptor beta chains drawn from one sample of a study of T cells after yellow fever vaccination. TCRdb re-analysed the 5' RACE reads in MiXCR, keeping a single row per CDR3 protein. The table lists over 35,000 distinct CDR3 sequences, more than 6% of them singletons. This specimen consisted of PBMCs, either bulk or a sorted T-cell subset (CD4+, CD8+, memory, or dextramer-sorted; not recorded which), obtained 45 days after the yellow fever booster vaccination. These receptor sequences come from a man in his thirties or forties who received the YFV17D yellow fever vaccine. The CDR3 runs from the conserved cysteine through the conserved F or W.

>TRBJ2-3|TRBV5-1
CASSSRGTSTDTQYF
>TRBJ2-2|TRBV2
CASSEFKGVAGELFF
>TRBJ2-5|TRBV20-1
CSARGPAETQYF
>TRBJ1-5|TRBV20-1
CSASAGFGNQPQHF
>TRBJ1-1|TRBV11-3
CASSLRGDTEAFF
>TRBJ2-1|TRBV20-1
CSARDLDNEQFF
>TRBJ2-3|TRBV20-1
CSASFLGTNTDTQYF
>TRBJ2-6|TRBV12-3/TRBV12-4
CASSFGQARANVLTF
>TRBJ1-2|TRBV12-3/TRBV12-4
CASSFSVRSGNGYTF
>TRBJ2-2|TRBV12-3/TRBV12-4
CASGRGGSTGELFF
>TRBJ2-1|TRBV27
CASGGLAGFTNEQFF
>TRBJ2-1|TRBV3-1
CASSQEGVYNEQFF
>TRBJ2-1|TRBV6-2/TRBV6-3
CASSYSTSGRAHNEQFF
>TRBJ2-7|TRBV27
CASSSWTRGYEQYF
>TRBJ1-1|TRBV6-1
CASTRHGRTEAFF
>TRBJ2-3|TRBV20-1
CSAPLPPVQEQYF
>TRBJ2-2|TRBV7-9
CASSLNPNTGELFF
>TRBJ1-1|TRBV7-8
CASSSASGEAFF
>TRBJ2-7|TRBV29-1
CSGGGSSYEQYF
>TRBJ2-2|TRBV7-2
CASSLEGTRTGELFF
>TRBJ2-1|TRBV14
CASSRLNEQFF
>TRBJ2-6|TRBV3-1
CASSIQGQVELGANVLTF
>TRBJ2-3|TRBV5-6
CASSLSSADTQYF
>TRBJ2-4|TRBV7-2
CASSPEGVGKNIQYF
>TRBJ2-7|TRBV7-2
CASRIQGSVEQYF
>TRBJ2-2|TRBV20-1
CSAGLAGSSNTGELFF
>TRBJ1-5|TRBV6-5
CASSKGDGYNQPQHF
>TRBJ2-5|TRBV10-3
CAISEGSGMTGSETQYF
>TRBJ2-1|TRBV7-2
CASSLGSWVEQFF
>TRBJ1-1|TRBV25-1
CASRSVEAFF
>TRBJ2-5|TRBV10-2
CASSEYLGQGKTQYF
>TRBJ2-5|TRBV27
CASARDYIQETQYF
>TRBJ2-5|TRBV10-1
CASSEAGGTRPQYF
>TRBJ1-6|TRBV7-9
CASSAQGATSPLHF
>TRBJ1-6|TRBV19
CASSLRGPSANSPLHF
>TRBJ2-7|TRBV28
CASFSSSQGGLLQYF
>TRBJ2-1|TRBV12-3/TRBV12-4
CASSGRESYNEQFF
>TRBJ2-6|TRBV6-5
CASSYSRGQPLSGANVLTF
>TRBJ2-7|TRBV5-6
CASSLSALAGREQYF
>TRBJ2-1|TRBV12-3/TRBV12-4
CASSLSLAVPEQFF
>TRBJ2-1|TRBV18
CASSPAGRGRETEQFF
>TRBJ1-3|TRBV5-1
CASSLGGRNTIYF
>TRBJ2-7|TRBV3-1
CASSQGSEQYF